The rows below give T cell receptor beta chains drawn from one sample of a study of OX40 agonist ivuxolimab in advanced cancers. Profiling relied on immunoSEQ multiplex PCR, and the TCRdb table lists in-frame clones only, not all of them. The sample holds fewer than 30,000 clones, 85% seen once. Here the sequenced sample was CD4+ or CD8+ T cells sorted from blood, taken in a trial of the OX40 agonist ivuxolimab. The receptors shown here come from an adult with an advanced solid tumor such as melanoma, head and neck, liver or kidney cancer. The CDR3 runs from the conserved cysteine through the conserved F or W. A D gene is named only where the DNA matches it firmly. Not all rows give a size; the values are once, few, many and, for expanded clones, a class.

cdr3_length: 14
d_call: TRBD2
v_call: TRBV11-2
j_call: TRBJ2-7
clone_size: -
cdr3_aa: CASSISGGFYEQYF
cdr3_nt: TGTGCCAGCAGCATTAGCGGGGGGTTCTACGAGCAGTACTTC

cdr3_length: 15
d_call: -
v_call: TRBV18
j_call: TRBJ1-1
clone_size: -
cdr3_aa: CASSPRRGEYTEAFF
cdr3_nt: TGTGCCAGCTCACCGAGGAGGGGGGAATACACTGAAGCTTTCTTT

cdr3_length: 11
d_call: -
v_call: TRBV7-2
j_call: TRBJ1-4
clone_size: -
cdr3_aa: CASKRGEKLFF
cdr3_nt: TGTGCCAGCAAGCGAGGGGAAAAACTGTTTTTT

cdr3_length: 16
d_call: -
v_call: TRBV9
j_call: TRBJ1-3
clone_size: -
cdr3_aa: CASSGPSGASGNTIYF
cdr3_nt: TGTGCCAGCAGCGGGCCCTCGGGGGCCTCTGGAAACACCATATATTTT

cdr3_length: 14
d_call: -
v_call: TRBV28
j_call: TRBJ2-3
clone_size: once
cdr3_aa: CASSLGEGADTQYF
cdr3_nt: TGTGCCAGCAGTTTAGGTGAGGGGGCAGATACGCAGTATTTT

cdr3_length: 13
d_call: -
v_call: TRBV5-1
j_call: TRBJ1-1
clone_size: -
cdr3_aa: CASSFELNTEAFF
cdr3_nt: TGCGCCAGCAGCTTTGAACTGAACACTGAAGCTTTCTTT

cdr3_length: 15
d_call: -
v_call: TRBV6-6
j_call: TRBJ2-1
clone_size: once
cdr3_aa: CASSTPDLKLNEQFF
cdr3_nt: TGTGCCAGCAGTACCCCAGATTTAAAGCTAAATGAGCAGTTCTTC

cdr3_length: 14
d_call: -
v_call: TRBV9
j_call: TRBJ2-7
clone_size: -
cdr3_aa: CASSLQGGAYEQYF
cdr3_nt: TGTGCCAGCAGTTTACAGGGCGGCGCCTACGAGCAGTACTTC

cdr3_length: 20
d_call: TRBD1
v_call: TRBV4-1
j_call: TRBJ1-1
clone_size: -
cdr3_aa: CASSQEYWKPGDRGKAEAFF
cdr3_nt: TGCGCCAGCAGCCAAGAGTACTGGAAACCCGGGGACAGGGGGAAAGCTGAAGCTTTCTTT

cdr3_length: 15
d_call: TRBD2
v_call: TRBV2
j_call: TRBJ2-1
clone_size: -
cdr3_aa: CASSERTSGYNEQFF
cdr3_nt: TGTGCCAGCAGTGAACGGACTAGCGGCTACAATGAGCAGTTCTTC

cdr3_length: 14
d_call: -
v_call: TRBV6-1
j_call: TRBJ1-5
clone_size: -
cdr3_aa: CASSPGLGNQPQHF
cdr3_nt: TGTGCCAGCAGCCCGGGCCTCGGCAATCAGCCCCAGCATTTT

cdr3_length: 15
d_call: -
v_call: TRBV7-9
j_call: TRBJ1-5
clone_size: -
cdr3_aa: CASSQDVGSNQPQHF
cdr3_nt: TGCGCCAGCAGCCAAGACGTGGGCAGCAATCAGCCCCAGCATTTT

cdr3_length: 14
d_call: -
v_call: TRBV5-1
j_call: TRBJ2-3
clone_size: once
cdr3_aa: CASSLGGRTDTQYF
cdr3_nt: TGCGCCAGCAGCTTGGGTGGCAGAACAGATACGCAGTATTTT

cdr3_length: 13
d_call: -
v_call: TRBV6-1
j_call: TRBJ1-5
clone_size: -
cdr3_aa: CASSELNAQPQHF
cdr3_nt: TGTGCCAGCAGTGAGCTAAATGCTCAGCCCCAGCATTTT

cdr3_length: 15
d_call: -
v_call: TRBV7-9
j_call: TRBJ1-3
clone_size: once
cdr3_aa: CASSPPGGLGNTIYF
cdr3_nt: TGTGCCAGCAGCCCTCCCGGGGGGCTCGGAAACACCATATATTTT

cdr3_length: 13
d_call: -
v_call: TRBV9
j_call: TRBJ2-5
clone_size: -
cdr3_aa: CASSGTDAETQYF
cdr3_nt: TGTGCCAGCAGCGGGACGGATGCTGAGACCCAGTACTTC